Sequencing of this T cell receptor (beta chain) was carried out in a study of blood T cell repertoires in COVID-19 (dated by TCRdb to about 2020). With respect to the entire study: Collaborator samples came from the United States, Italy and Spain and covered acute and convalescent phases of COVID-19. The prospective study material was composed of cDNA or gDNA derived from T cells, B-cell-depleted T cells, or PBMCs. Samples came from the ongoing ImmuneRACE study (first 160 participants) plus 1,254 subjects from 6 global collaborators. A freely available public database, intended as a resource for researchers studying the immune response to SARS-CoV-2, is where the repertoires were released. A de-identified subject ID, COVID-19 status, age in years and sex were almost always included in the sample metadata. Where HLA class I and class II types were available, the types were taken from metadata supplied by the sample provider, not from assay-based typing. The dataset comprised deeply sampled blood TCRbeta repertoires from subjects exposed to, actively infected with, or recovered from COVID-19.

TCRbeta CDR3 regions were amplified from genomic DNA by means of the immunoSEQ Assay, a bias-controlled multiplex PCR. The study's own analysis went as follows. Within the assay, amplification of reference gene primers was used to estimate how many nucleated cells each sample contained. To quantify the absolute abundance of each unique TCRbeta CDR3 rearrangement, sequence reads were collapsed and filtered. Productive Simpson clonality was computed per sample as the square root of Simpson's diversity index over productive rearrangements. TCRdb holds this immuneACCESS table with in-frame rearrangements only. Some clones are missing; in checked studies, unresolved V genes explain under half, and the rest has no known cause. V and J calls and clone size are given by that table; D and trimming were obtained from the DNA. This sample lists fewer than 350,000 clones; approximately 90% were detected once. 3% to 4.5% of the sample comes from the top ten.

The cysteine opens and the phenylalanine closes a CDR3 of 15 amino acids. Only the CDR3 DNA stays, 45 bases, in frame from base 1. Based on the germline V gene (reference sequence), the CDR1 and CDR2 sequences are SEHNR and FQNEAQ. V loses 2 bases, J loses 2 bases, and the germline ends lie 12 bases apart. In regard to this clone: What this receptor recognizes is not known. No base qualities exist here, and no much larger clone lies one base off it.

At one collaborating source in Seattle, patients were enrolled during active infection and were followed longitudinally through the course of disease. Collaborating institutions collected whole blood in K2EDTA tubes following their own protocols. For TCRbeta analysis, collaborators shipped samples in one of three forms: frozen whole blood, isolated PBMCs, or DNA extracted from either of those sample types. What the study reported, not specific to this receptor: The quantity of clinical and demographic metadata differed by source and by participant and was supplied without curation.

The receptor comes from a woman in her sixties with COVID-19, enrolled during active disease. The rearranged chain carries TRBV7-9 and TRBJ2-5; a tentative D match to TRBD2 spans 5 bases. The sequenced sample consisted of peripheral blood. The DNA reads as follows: TGTGCCAGCAGCTTACCCCTGGGGAGACAAGAGACCCAGTACTTC. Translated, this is CASSLPLGRQETQYF.